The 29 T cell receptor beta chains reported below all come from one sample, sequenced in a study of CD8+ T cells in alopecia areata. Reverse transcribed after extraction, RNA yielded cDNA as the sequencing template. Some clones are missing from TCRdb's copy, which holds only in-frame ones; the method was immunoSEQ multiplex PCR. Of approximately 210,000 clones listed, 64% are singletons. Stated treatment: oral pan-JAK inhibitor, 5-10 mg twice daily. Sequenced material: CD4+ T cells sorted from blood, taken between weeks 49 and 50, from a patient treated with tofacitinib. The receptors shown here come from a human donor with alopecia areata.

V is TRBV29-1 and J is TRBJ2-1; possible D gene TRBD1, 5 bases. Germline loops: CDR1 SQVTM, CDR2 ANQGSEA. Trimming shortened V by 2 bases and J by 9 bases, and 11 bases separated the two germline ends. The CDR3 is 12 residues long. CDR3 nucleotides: TGCAGCGTTGAAAAGGGGCCAAGTGAGCAGTTCTTC. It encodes CSVEKGPSEQFF.

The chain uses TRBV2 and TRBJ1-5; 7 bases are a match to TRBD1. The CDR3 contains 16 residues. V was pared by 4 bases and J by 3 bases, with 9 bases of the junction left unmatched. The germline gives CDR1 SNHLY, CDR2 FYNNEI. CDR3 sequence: CASSGLRDSYNQPQHF. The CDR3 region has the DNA TGTGCCAGCAGTGGACTGAGGGACAGCTACAATCAGCCCCAGCATTTT.

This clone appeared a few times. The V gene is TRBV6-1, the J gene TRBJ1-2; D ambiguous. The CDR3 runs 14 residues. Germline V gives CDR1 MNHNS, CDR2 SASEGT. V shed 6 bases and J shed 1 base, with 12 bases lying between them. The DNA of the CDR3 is TGTGCCAGCAGCGATCCAGGATTTAACTATGGCTACACCTTC. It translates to CASSDPGFNYGYTF.

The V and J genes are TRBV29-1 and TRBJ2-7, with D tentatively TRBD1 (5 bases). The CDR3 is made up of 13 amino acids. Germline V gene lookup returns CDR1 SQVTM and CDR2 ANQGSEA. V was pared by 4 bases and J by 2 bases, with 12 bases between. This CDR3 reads CSVVGRATYEQYF. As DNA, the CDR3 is TGCAGCGTTGTGGGCAGGGCCACCTACGAGCAGTACTTC.

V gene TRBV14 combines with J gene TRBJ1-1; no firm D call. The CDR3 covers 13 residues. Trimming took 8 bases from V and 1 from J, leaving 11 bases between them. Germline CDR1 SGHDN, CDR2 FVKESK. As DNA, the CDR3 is TGTGCCAGCGGCCCTTTGGAGAACACTGAAGCTTTCTTT. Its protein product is CASGPLENTEAFF.

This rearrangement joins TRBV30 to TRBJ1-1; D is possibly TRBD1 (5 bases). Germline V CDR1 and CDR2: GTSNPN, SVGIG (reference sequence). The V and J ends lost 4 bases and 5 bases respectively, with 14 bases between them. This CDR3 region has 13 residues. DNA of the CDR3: TGTGCCTGGATTGGCGGGGGTGGTACTGAAGCTTTCTTT. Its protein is CAWIGGGGTEAFF. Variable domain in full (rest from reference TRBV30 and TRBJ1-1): SQTIHQWPATLVQPVGSPLSLECTVEGTSNPNLYWYRQAAGRGLQLLFYSVGIGQISSEVPQNLSASRPQDRQFILSSKKLLLSDSGFYLCAWIGGGGTEAFFGQGTRLTVV.

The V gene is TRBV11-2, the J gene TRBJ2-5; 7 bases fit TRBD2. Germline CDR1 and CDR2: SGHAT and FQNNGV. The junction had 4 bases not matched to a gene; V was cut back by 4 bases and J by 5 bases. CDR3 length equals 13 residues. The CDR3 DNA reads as TGTGCCAGCAGCTCCCACGGGGGGGAGACCCAGTACTTC. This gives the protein CASSSHGGETQYF.

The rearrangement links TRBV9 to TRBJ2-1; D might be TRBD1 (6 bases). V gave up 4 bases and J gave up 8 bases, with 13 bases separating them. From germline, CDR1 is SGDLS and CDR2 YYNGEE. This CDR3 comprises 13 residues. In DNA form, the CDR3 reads TGTGCCAGCAGCCTCCCGGGACACCATGAGCAGTTCTTC. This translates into CASSLPGHHEQFF.

Here the CDR3 reads CASSPGTQQGYTF. CDR3 DNA sequence: TGCGCCAGCAGCCCTGGGACCCAACAGGGCTACACCTTC. The gene calls are TRBV5-1 and TRBJ1-2, with D possibly TRBD1 on 5 matching bases. V lost 4 bases to trimming and J lost 8 bases, with 15 bases between them. CDR1 is SGHRS and CDR2 is YFSETQ in the germline V gene. This CDR3 region has 13 residues.

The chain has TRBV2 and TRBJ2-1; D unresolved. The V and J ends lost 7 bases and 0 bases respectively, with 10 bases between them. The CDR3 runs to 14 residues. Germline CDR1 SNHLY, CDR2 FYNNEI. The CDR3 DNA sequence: TGTGCCAGCACGGCGGAATCCTCCTACAATGAGCAGTTCTTC. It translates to CASTAESSYNEQFF. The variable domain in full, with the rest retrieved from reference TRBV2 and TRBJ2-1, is EPEVTQTPSHQVTQMGQEVILRCVPISNHLYFYWYRQILGQKVEFLVSFYNNEISEKSEIFDDQFSVERPDGSNFTLKIRSTKLEDSAMYFCASTAESSYNEQFFGPGTRLTVL.

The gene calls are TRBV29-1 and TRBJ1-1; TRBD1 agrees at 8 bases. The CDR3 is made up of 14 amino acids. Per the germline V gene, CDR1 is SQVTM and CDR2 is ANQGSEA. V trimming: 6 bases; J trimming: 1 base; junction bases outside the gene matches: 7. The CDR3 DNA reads TGCAGCGTAGCCCCAGGGGGCCGGAACACTGAAGCTTTCTTT. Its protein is CSVAPGGRNTEAFF.

The CDR3 DNA sequence: TGTGCCAGCAGCTTAGCGGGACAGTATAACAATGAGCAGTTCTTC. Encoded protein: CASSLAGQYNNEQFF. The chain joins TRBV7-9 to TRBJ2-1; 7 bases fit TRBD1. V gave up 0 bases and J gave up 5 bases; unmatched junction bases: 4. Germline V gives CDR1 SEHNR, CDR2 FQNEAQ (reference sequence). The CDR3 consists of 15 residues.

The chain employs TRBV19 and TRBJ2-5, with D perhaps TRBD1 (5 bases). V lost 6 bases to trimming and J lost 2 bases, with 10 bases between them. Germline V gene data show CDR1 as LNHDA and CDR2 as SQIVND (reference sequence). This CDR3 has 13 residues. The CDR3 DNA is TGTGCCAGTAGGAGGACACGACAAGAGACCCAGTACTTC. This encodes CASRRTRQETQYF. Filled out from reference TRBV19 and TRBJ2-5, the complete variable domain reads DGGITQSPKYLFRKEGQNVTLSCEQNLNHDAMYWYRQDPGQGLRLIYYSQIVNDFQKGDIAEGYSVSREKKESFPLTVTSAQKNPTAFYLCASRRTRQETQYFGPGTRLLVL.

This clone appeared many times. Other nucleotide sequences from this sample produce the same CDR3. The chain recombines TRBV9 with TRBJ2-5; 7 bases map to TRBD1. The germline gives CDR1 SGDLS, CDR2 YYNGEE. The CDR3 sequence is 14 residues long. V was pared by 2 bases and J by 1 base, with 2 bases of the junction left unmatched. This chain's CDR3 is CASSVGQTQETQYF. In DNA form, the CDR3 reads TGTGCCAGCAGCGTGGGACAGACCCAAGAGACCCAGTACTTC.

CDR3 region: CASSLNTGNNEQFF. The DNA of the CDR3 is TGCGCCAGCAGCTTGAATACAGGGAATAATGAGCAGTTCTTC. This sequence joins TRBV5-1 and TRBJ2-1; weak D call: TRBD1 (6 bases). This CDR3 is 14 amino acids long. Trimming pared 1 base from V and 7 bases from J, leaving 12 bases between. From germline, CDR1 is SGHRS and CDR2 YFSETQ.

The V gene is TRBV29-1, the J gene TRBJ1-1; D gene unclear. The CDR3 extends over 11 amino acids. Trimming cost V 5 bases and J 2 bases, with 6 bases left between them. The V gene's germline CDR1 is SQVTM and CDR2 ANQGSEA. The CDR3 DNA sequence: TGCAGCGTTACGGCCAACACTGAAGCTTTCTTT. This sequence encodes CSVTANTEAFF.

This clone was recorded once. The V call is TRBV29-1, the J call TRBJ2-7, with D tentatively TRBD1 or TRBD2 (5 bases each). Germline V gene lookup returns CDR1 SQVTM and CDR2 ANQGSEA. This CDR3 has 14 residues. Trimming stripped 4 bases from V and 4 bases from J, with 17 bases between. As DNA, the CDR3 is TGCAGCGTTGGAAACGGGACCCCAATTTACGAGCAGTACTTC. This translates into CSVGNGTPIYEQYF.

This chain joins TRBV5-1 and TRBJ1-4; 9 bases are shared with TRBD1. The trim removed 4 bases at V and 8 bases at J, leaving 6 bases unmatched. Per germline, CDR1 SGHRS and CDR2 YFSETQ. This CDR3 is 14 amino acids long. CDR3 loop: CASSKGQGREKLFF. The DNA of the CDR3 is TGCGCCAGCAGCAAGGGACAGGGTCGGGAAAAACTGTTTTTT.

The CDR3 region has the DNA TGTGCCACCAGCATACGAGACCAGGGGAAAGCTTTCTTT. Translation gives CATSIRDQGKAFF. This chain links TRBV15 with TRBJ1-1; the D gene is possibly TRBD1 (6 bases). Germline CDR1 is LNHNV and CDR2 is YYDKDF (reference sequence). The V end was cut by 4 bases, the J end by 9 bases, with 15 bases between. The CDR3 is made up of 13 amino acids.

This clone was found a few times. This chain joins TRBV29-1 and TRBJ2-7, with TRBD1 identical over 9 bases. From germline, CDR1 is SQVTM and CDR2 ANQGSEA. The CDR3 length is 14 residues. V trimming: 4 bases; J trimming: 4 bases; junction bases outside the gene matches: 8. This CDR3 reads CSVVTGTGLYEQYF. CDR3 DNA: TGCAGCGTTGTGACCGGGACAGGGCTGTACGAGCAGTACTTC.

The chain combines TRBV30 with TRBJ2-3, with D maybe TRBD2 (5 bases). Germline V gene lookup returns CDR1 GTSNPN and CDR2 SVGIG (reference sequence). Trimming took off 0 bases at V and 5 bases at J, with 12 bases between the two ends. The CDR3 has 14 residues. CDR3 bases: TGTGCCTGGAGTGTACGGAACGGGATAGATACGCAGTATTTT. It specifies CAWSVRNGIDTQYF.

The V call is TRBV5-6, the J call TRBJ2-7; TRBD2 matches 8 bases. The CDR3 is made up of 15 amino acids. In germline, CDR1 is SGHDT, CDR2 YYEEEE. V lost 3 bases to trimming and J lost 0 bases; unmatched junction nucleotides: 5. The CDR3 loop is CASSSVAGFSYEQYF. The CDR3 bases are TGTGCCAGCAGCTCTGTAGCGGGGTTCTCCTACGAGCAGTACTTC.

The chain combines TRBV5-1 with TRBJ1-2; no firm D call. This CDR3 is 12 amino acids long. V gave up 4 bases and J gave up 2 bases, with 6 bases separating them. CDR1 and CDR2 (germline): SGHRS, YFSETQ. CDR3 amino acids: CASSLGNYGYTF. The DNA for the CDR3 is TGCGCCAGCAGCCTGGGAAACTATGGCTACACCTTC.

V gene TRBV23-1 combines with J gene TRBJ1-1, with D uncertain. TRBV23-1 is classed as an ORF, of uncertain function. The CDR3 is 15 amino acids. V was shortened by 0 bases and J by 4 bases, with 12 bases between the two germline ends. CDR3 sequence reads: CASSQSGWRPTEAFF. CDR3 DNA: TGCGCCAGCAGTCAATCGGGCTGGCGGCCCACTGAAGCTTTCTTT.

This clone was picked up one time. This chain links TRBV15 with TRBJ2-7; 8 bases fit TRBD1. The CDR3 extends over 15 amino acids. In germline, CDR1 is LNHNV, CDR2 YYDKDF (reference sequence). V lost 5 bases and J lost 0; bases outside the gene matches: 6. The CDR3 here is CATSPRTGSSYEQYF. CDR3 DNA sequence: TGTGCCACCAGCCCACGGACAGGGAGCTCCTACGAGCAGTACTTC.

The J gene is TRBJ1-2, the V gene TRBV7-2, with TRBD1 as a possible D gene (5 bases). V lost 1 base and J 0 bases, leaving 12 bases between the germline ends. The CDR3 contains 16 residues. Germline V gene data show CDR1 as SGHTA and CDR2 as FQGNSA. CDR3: CASSLGFDSSNYGYTF. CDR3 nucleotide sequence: TGTGCCAGCAGCTTAGGTTTTGACAGTTCTAACTATGGCTACACCTTC.

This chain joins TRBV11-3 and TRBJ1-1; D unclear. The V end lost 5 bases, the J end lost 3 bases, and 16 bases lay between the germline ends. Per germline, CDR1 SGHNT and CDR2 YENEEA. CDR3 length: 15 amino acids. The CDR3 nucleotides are TGTGCCAGCAGCCACCGGCGTGGACTACACACTGAAGCTTTCTTT. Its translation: CASSHRRGLHTEAFF.

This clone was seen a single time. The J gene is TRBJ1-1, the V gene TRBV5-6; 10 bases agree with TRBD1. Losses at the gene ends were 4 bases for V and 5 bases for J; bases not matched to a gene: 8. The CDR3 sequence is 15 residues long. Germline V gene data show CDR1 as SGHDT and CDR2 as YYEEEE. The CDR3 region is CASSRYWTGGTEAFF. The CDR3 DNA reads TGTGCCAGCAGCCGTTATTGGACAGGGGGGACTGAAGCTTTCTTT.

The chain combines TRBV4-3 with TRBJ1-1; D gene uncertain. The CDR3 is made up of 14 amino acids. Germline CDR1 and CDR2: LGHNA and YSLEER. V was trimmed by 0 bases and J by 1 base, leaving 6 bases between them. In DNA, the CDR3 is TGCGCCAGCAGCCAAGAGCCAGGGAACACTGAAGCTTTCTTT. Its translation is CASSQEPGNTEAFF.